This TCR beta chain was recorded in a study of PD-1 blockade in classical Hodgkin lymphoma. CDR1 is SGDLS and CDR2 is YYNGEE in the germline V gene. CDR3 size: 17 residues. Trimming removed 3 bases from V and 0 bases from J; junction bases left unmatched: 3. Some clones are missing from TCRdb's copy, which holds only in-frame ones; the method was immunoSEQ multiplex PCR. The data show about 31,000 clones, around 79% seen once. The time point: cycle 4 day 1 (C4D1), after less than seven weeks of nivolumab. Following autologous stem cell transplantation, relapse occurred in every patient, and exposure to brentuximab vedotin varied.

V is TRBV9 and J is TRBJ2-4, with 13 bases aligning to TRBD2. This TCR derives from a human donor with classical Hodgkin lymphoma. Sequencing used peripheral blood mononuclear cells (PBMCs), obtained before the fourth cycle of nivolumab. The CDR3 nucleotides read TGTGCCAGCAGCGGACTAGCGGGGGGTCTAGCCAAAAACATTCAGTACTTC. It codes for CASSGLAGGLAKNIQYF.